This TCR beta chain was captured by sequencing in a study of T-cell reconstitution after alpha-beta-depleted transplantation in children (dated by TCRdb to about 2016). General notes on the study: Using TCR repertoire profiling, the study quantitatively followed how T-cell immune reconstitution unfolded in children after TCRalphabeta/CD19-depleted allogeneic hematopoietic cell transplantation.

The germline V gene gives CDR1 as SGHRS and CDR2 as YFSETQ. CDR3 length: 14 amino acids, cysteine to phenylalanine. The sequence is cut down to CDR3 DNA, 42 bases in frame from base 1. Cut back by 6 bases and 8 bases, the V and J ends lie 20 bases apart. This clonotype was seen many times. This clone's antigen is unknown. Base quality data are lacking; no much larger clone is found one base away. Preparation of the library involved PCR. The instrument given in TCRdb is Illumina HiSeq 2500. TCR libraries were prepared with molecular barcoding, using unique molecular identifiers to normalize TCRbeta repertoire quantification. TCRdb itself trimmed the public reads at Q25 with fastp, ran MiXCR and retained productive beta chains. Rows matching on CDR3 protein sequence are summarized as one entry with the most common DNA and genes. This sample comprises 200,000 to 250,000 distinct CDR3 sequences, 12% of them detected only once. Around 3% of the sample is in the top ten clones.

The sequence was collected from a human donor who donated a stem cell graft to a child with acute lymphoblastic leukemia. The rearranged segments are TRBV5-1 and TRBJ1-2; a weak D assignment points to TRBD1 (5 bases agree). The sample was PBMCs from the stem cell graft donor, taken from the stem cell graft. The bases are TGCGCCAGCACCACCACCAGGGCGGTGCAAGGCTACACCTTC. Its protein product is CASTTTRAVQGYTF.